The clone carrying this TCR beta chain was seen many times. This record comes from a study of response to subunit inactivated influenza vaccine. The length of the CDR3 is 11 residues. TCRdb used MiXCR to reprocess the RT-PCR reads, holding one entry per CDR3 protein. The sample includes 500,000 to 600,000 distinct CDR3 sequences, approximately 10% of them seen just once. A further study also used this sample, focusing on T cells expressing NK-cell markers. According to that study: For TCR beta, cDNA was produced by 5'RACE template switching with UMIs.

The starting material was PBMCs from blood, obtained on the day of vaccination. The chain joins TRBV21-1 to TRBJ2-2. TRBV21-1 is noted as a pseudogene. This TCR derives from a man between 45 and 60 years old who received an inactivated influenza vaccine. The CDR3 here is CASTHTGELFF. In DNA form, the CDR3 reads TGTGCCAGCACGCACACCGGGGAGCTGTTTTTT.